In its sample, the clone carrying this T cell receptor beta chain was seen many times. Its antigen is unidentified. This specimen belongs to a study of T cells in Graves' hyperthyroidism and ophthalmopathy. Points from the study as a whole: Blood samples included most of the expanded thyroid clonotypes exceeding 0.001.

Germline CDR1 is MNHEY and CDR2 is SMNVEV (reference sequence). The CDR3 has 15 amino acids. V lost 4 bases, J lost 4 bases, and 13 bases lay in between. The source material, RNA transcripts, was used to amplify TCR beta CDR3 regions. RT-PCR in the first round (using the HTBI primer set) targeted the TCR CDR3. TCRdb re-analysed the multiplex PCR reads in MiXCR, keeping a single row per CDR3 protein. The table records over 400,000 distinct CDR3 sequences, roughly 14% of them present only once. Clinical symptoms, serum thyroxine and TRAb, thyroid ultrasound and orbital computed tomography together formed the diagnostic basis.

Sequencing was performed on blood. The source of this sequence is a man between 18 and 35 years old with Graves' ophthalmopathy. This chain connects TRBV27 to TRBJ2-2; D gene uncertain. CDR3 coding DNA: TGTGCCAGCAGTTACTTTTGGGTCTCCACCGGGGAGCTGTTTTTT. This translates into CASSYFWVSTGELFF.